This T cell receptor (beta chain) was observed in a study of Graves' ophthalmopathy and Graves' hyperthyroidism. The sequenced template was RNA, covering the TCR beta CDR3 region. The first-round RT-PCR employed HTBI primers together with the Qiagen OneStep RT-PCR kit. A multiplex PCR was then performed as the second round. TCRdb re-called the multiplex PCR reads with MiXCR, one entry per CDR3 protein. The sample lists 200,000 to 250,000 distinct CDR3 sequences, 20% to 25% seen once, with roughly 42% in the top ten. V was clipped by 4 bases and J by 5 bases; unmatched bases: 7. The CDR3 totals 14 residues. The germline V gene has CDR1 SGHVS and CDR2 FQNEAQ.

The sequence came from a woman aged 45-65 years with Graves' ophthalmopathy. Sequencing was performed on peripheral blood. The chain employs TRBV7-8 and TRBJ2-5; 7 nucleotides align to TRBD2. The CDR3 region has the DNA TGTGCCAGCAGCTCGGCGGGAGCGAAGGAGACCCAGTACTTC. Translated: CASSSAGAKETQYF.